The 31 T cell receptor beta chains in this list originate from one sample, sequenced in a study of T cell responses to AZD1222 COVID-19 vaccine. Repertoires were generated with immunoSEQ multiplex PCR, while TCRdb's copy carries only in-frame clones and drops some. The data hold 140,000 to 150,000 clones, with roughly 93% observed a single time. This specimen consisted of peripheral blood, obtained on day 0 of AZD1222 vaccination. These receptors all come from an adult in good health.

This chain uses TRBV2 with TRBJ2-5, with D possibly matching TRBD1 (6 bases). This CDR3 spans 14 amino acids. V was pared by 3 bases and J by 1 base, with 9 bases between. The germline CDR1 and CDR2 sequences are SNHLY and FYNNEI. The CDR3 region has the DNA TGTGCCAGCAGTGAGCAGGACAGCCAAGAGACCCAGTACTTC. Amino acid sequence: CASSEQDSQETQYF.

V gene TRBV28 combines with J gene TRBJ1-2; no clear D gene. Between the trimmed V and J ends, which lost 8 bases and 0 bases, there was a span of 10 bases. The CDR3 contains 13 residues. Looked up from germline, CDR1 is MDHEN and CDR2 is SYDVKM. CDR3 in amino acids: CASGLSTNYGYTF. CDR3 nucleotides: TGTGCCAGCGGACTGTCAACTAACTATGGCTACACCTTC.

The DNA of the CDR3 is TGTGCCAGCAGCCATAGAAGGGATCAGCCCCAGCATTTT. Translation gives CASSHRRDQPQHF. The chain combines TRBV4-2 with TRBJ1-5; D ambiguous. The ends were cut back, 3 bases at V and 5 bases at J, with 8 bases in the middle. Germline V gene sequence: CDR1 LGHNA, CDR2 YNFKEQ. The CDR3 spans 13 residues.

The chain uses TRBV7-3 and TRBJ2-7, with TRBD1 matching over 10 bases. The length of the CDR3 is 15 residues. Germline V gives CDR1 SGHTA, CDR2 FQGTGA. After removal of 4 bases from V and 4 bases from J, the junction contained 7 bases not matched to a gene. CDR3 in DNA: TGTGCCAGCAGCTCGGGACCGGGACAGGGGTACGAGCAGTACTTC. The encoded protein is CASSSGPGQGYEQYF.

This chain joins TRBV27 and TRBJ2-3; tentative D call: TRBD1 (5 bases). This CDR3 spans 14 amino acids. Looked up from germline, CDR1 is MNHEY and CDR2 is SMNVEV (reference sequence). Between the trimmed V and J ends, which lost 3 bases and 4 bases, there was a span of 11 bases. This CDR3 is CASSFSQGADTQYF. The CDR3 coding sequence is TGTGCCAGCAGTTTTAGCCAGGGCGCAGATACGCAGTATTTT.

This sequence joins TRBV6-5 and TRBJ2-7; D not certain. Germline V gives CDR1 MNHEY, CDR2 SVGAGI. Trimming shortened V by 7 bases and J by 0 bases, and 7 bases separated the two germline ends. This CDR3 spans 12 amino acids. Written as DNA, the CDR3 is TGTGCCAGCAATGGGAACTCCTACGAGCAGTACTTC. Encoded protein: CASNGNSYEQYF.

The J gene is TRBJ2-2, the V gene TRBV19; TRBD2 matches at 9 bases. After removal of 5 bases from V and 3 bases from J, the junction contained 1 base not matched to a gene. Per the germline V gene, CDR1 is LNHDA and CDR2 is SQIVND (reference sequence). The CDR3 is made up of 14 amino acids. CDR3 region: CASSLAGHTGELFF. In DNA form, the CDR3 reads TGTGCCAGTAGTCTAGCGGGACACACCGGGGAGCTGTTTTTT.

This clone was observed once. This chain links TRBV6-5 with TRBJ1-2; D remains unclear. The germline CDR1 and CDR2 sequences are MNHEY and SVGAGI. With 5 bases removed from V and 4 bases from J, the gap between germline ends came to 11 bases. This CDR3 comprises 13 residues. CDR3 residues: CASSPSAGYGYTF. The DNA for the CDR3 is TGTGCCAGCAGTCCGAGCGCGGGCTATGGCTACACCTTC.

The table lists this clone with a few counts. The chain is built from TRBV6-2 or TRBV6-3 and TRBJ1-4; no definite D call. The CDR3 extends over 15 amino acids. Per the germline V gene, CDR1 is MNHEY and CDR2 is SVGEGT. V gave up 6 bases and J gave up 7 bases, with 18 bases separating them. CDR3 region: CASSLTGEGGEKLFF. CDR3 nucleotides: TGTGCCAGCAGCCTAACCGGGGAGGGCGGTGAAAAACTGTTTTTT.

This rearrangement joins TRBV27 to TRBJ1-2; 8 nucleotides match TRBD1. The CDR3 consists of 15 residues. Germline trimming cut 5 bases from V and 5 bases from J; bases unmatched to any gene: 10. Germline loops: CDR1 MNHEY, CDR2 SMNVEV (reference sequence). CDR3 protein: CASSPLPGGGYGYTF. In DNA form, the CDR3 reads TGTGCCAGCAGTCCCCTTCCAGGGGGCGGGTATGGCTACACCTTC.

CDR3: CASSERNIQYF. The CDR3 nucleotides are TGTGCCAGCTCTGAACGAAACATTCAGTACTTC. This chain connects TRBV28 to TRBJ2-4; D not resolved. The V gene lost 8 bases and the J gene lost 6 bases, with 8 bases spanning the gap. The CDR3 sequence is 11 residues long. Looked up from germline, CDR1 is MDHEN and CDR2 is SYDVKM. The full variable domain, its missing parts supplied by reference TRBV28 and TRBJ2-4, is DVKVTQSSRYLVKRTGEKVFLECVQDMDHENMFWYRQDPGLGLRLIYFSYDVKMKEKGDIPEGYSVSREKKERFSLILESASTNQTSMYLCASSERNIQYFGAGTRLSVL.

The gene calls are TRBV28 and TRBJ2-7; TRBD1 is a possible D gene (5 bases). The germline CDR1 and CDR2 sequences are MDHEN and SYDVKM. The CDR3 contains 16 residues. Trimming cost V 4 bases and J 3 bases, with 19 bases left between them. DNA of the CDR3: TGTGCCAGCAGTTCCTTTAACCCAGACAGACTCTACGAGCAGTACTTC. This gives the protein CASSSFNPDRLYEQYF.

CDR3 DNA sequence: TGCGCCAGCAGCCCCCCCCTAGCGGGAGGCACAGATACGCAGTATTTT. Protein sequence: CASSPPLAGGTDTQYF. The V and J genes are TRBV5-1 and TRBJ2-3, with 10 bases identical to TRBD2. Looked up from germline, CDR1 is SGHRS and CDR2 is YFSETQ. The junction had 6 bases not matched to a gene; V was cut back by 4 bases and J by 1 base. The CDR3 runs to 16 residues.

The chain employs TRBV5-1 and TRBJ2-7, with 9 bases matching TRBD2. V shed 4 bases, J shed 0 bases, and the junction held 8 bases outside the gene matches. The CDR3 runs 16 residues. Germline CDR1 reads SGHRS; CDR2 reads YFSETQ. CDR3 amino acids: CASSPRTSATSYEQYF. The CDR3 DNA reads TGCGCCAGCAGCCCTAGGACTAGCGCCACCTCCTACGAGCAGTACTTC. Together with reference TRBV5-1 and TRBJ2-7, the CDR3 gives the full variable domain: KAGVTQTPRYLIKTRGQQVTLSCSPISGHRSVSWYQQTPGQGLQFLFEYFSETQRNKGNFPGRFSGRQFSNSRSEMNVSTLELGDSALYLCASSPRTSATSYEQYFGPGTRLTVT.

The rearrangement uses TRBV11-2 and TRBJ2-1; 10 positions match TRBD2. The CDR3 has 16 residues. The germline V gene encodes CDR1 SGHAT and CDR2 FQNNGV. The V segment lost 2 bases and the J segment 8 bases; nucleotides outside the gene matches: 9. The CDR3 DNA reads TGTGCCAGCAGCTTATTGGCTAGCGGGAGAGGCGATGAGCAGTTCTTC. This gives the protein CASSLLASGRGDEQFF.

The CDR3 protein is CASSTGKWQPQHF. For the CDR3, the DNA is TGTGCCAGTAGTACGGGGAAATGGCAGCCCCAGCATTTT. The rearrangement joins TRBV19 to TRBJ1-5; D gene uncertain. CDR1 and CDR2 from the germline V gene are LNHDA and SQIVND (reference sequence). V was pared by 4 bases and J by 7 bases, with 11 bases between. The CDR3 sequence is 13 residues long.

The rearrangement uses TRBV6-5 and TRBJ1-5, with TRBD1 matching 7 bases. CDR1 MNHEY and CDR2 SVGAGI come from the germline V gene. Trimming removed 6 bases from V and 5 bases from J; junction bases left unmatched: 4. The CDR3 covers 13 residues. The CDR3 protein is CASRDRVDQPQHF. DNA of the CDR3: TGTGCCAGCAGAGACAGGGTTGATCAGCCCCAGCATTTT.

This rearrangement joins TRBV29-1 to TRBJ2-1; the match to TRBD1 covers 10 bases. J was trimmed by 12 bases and V by 5 bases; bases with no gene match: 13. The CDR3 is 14 amino acids. CDR1 SQVTM and CDR2 ANQGSEA come from the germline V gene. The CDR3 is CSVPPGTGVGRQFF. The CDR3 nucleotides are TGCAGCGTTCCCCCCGGGACAGGGGTAGGTAGGCAGTTCTTC.

This chain connects TRBV28 to TRBJ2-1, with TRBD2 identical over 7 bases. V lost 2 bases to trimming and J lost 4 bases; unmatched junction nucleotides: 11. This CDR3 has 17 amino acids. Per germline, CDR1 MDHEN and CDR2 SYDVKM. The CDR3 DNA follows: TGTGCCAGCAGTTTAGAACTAGCGCGAGACCCTTACAATGAGCAGTTCTTC. It is translated as CASSLELARDPYNEQFF.

This rearrangement joins TRBV5-1 to TRBJ2-1; the match to TRBD1 covers 7 bases. V trimming: 6 bases; J trimming: 0 bases; junction bases outside the gene matches: 12. The germline CDR1 and CDR2 sequences are SGHRS and YFSETQ. This CDR3 comprises 17 residues. The DNA for the CDR3 is TGCGCCAGCACCCTGACAGGGCCCCTGCTCTCCTACAATGAGCAGTTCTTC. Translating gives CASTLTGPLLSYNEQFF.

This sequence joins TRBV19 and TRBJ1-5; 9 nucleotides agree with TRBD1. Losses at the gene ends were 6 bases for V and 6 bases for J; bases not matched to a gene: 9. The CDR3 runs to 15 residues. Germline V gene data show CDR1 as LNHDA and CDR2 as SQIVND (reference sequence). The CDR3 DNA reads TGTGCCAGTAGCCGGGACAGGGCGGGGGGTCAGCCCCAGCATTTT. This gives the protein CASSRDRAGGQPQHF.

The chain has TRBV14 and TRBJ1-6; possible D gene TRBD1, 5 bases. Germline V gene sequence: CDR1 SGHDN, CDR2 FVKESK. V lost 2 bases and J lost 7, with 12 bases in between. The CDR3 loop spans 15 amino acids. The CDR3 reads CASSQWGEQNSPLHF. CDR3 in DNA: TGTGCCAGCAGCCAATGGGGGGAACAGAATTCACCCCTCCACTTT.

This clone was observed a handful of times. V gene TRBV6-1 combines with J gene TRBJ1-3, with D possibly being TRBD1 (5 bases). V was trimmed by 4 bases and J by 0 bases, leaving 13 bases between them. CDR3 length: 16 residues. Germline CDR1 and CDR2: MNHNS and SASEGT. The CDR3 spells CASSVTGRLSGNTIYF. The DNA of the CDR3 is TGTGCCAGCAGTGTAACGGGACGTCTCTCTGGAAACACCATATATTTT.

This clone was counted a single time. The chain joins TRBV9 to TRBJ2-3, with a possible D match to TRBD1 (6 bases). Per the germline V gene, CDR1 is SGDLS and CDR2 is YYNGEE. Trimming took off 2 bases at V and 1 base at J, with 11 bases between the two ends. The CDR3 is 15 residues long. The CDR3 loop is CASSVGTPRTDTQYF. The DNA of the CDR3 is TGTGCCAGCAGCGTGGGGACACCCCGCACAGATACGCAGTATTTT. The variable domain in full, with the rest retrieved from reference TRBV9 and TRBJ2-3, is DSGVTQTPKHLITATGQRVTLRCSPRSGDLSVYWYQQSLDQGLQFLIQYYNGEERAKGNILERFSAQQFPDLHSELNLSSLELGDSALYFCASSVGTPRTDTQYFGPGTRLTVL.

The rearrangement links TRBV30 to TRBJ1-3; TRBD1 matches 10 bases. The ends lost 2 bases at V and 3 bases at J; junction bases unmatched: 7. CDR3 size: 16 residues. Germline-derived CDR1 and CDR2 are GTSNPN and SVGIG (reference sequence). CDR3 protein: CAWSRGTGAGGNTIYF. In nucleotides, the CDR3 is TGTGCCTGGAGTAGGGGGACAGGGGCGGGTGGAAACACCATATATTTT.

The chain joins TRBV5-1 to TRBJ2-1; 10 positions agree with TRBD2. The CDR3 is 15 amino acids. V trimming: 0 bases; J trimming: 8 bases; junction bases outside the gene matches: 5. From germline, CDR1 is SGHRS and CDR2 YFSETQ. The CDR3 DNA reads TGCGCCAGCAGCTTGGCGGGACTAGCGATCGATGAGCAGTTCTTC. As protein: CASSLAGLAIDEQFF.

The genes are TRBV3-1 (or the pseudogene TRBV3-2) and TRBJ2-7; D is unresolved. Deletions cut 4 bases from V and 4 bases from J, with 2 bases between. Germline V gene data show CDR1 as LGHDT and CDR2 as YNNKEL (reference sequence). The CDR3 is 10 residues long. In nucleotides, the CDR3 is TGTGCCAGCAGCCTTTACGAGCAGTACTTC. It specifies CASSLYEQYF.

In nucleotides, the CDR3 is TGTGCCACCCAGGGACAGCCTAATGAAAAACTGTTTTTT. This encodes CATQGQPNEKLFF. The chain couples TRBV10-3 to TRBJ1-4, with TRBD1 matching over 7 bases. Germline values: CDR1 ENHRY, CDR2 SYGVKD. This CDR3 has 13 amino acids. Unmatched junction bases numbered 5, after V lost 10 bases and J lost 3 bases.

This clone came up a few times. J is TRBJ2-7 and V is TRBV7-9; 7 bases fit TRBD1. This CDR3 spans 13 amino acids. CDR1 and CDR2 from the germline V gene are SEHNR and FQNEAQ (reference sequence). V dropped 1 base and J dropped 3; count of bases not matched to a gene: 0. CDR3 in amino acids: CASSLGDSYEQYF. In DNA, the CDR3 is TGTGCCAGCAGCTTAGGGGACAGCTACGAGCAGTACTTC.

This chain uses TRBV28 with TRBJ1-5; D not certain. This CDR3 has 14 amino acids. V lost 2 bases, J lost 6 bases, and 11 bases lay in between. The V gene's germline CDR1 is MDHEN and CDR2 SYDVKM. The CDR3 nucleotides are TGTGCCAGCAGTTTAGGGCTATTGGGTCAGCCCCAGCATTTT. Encoded protein: CASSLGLLGQPQHF.

The chain uses TRBV11-2 and TRBJ1-5; maybe TRBD1 (6 bases). The germline gives CDR1 SGHAT, CDR2 FQNNGV. V lost 6 bases and J 6 bases, leaving 15 bases between the germline ends. The CDR3 sequence is 14 residues long. The CDR3 here is CASSGGGGGQPQHF. The CDR3 nucleotides are TGTGCCAGCAGTGGGGGTGGAGGGGGTCAGCCCCAGCATTTT.